The rows below give T cell receptor beta chains drawn from one sample of a study of blood T cell repertoires in COVID-19. Using immunoSEQ multiplex PCR, the repertoire was profiled, and TCRdb retains in-frame clones only, with some absent. The sample yields tens of thousands of clones, roughly 80% seen once. Sequencing input: peripheral blood. Source of these receptors: a human donor in a cohort sampled during active or convalescent COVID-19. The CDR3 runs from the conserved cysteine through the conserved F or W. A D gene is named only where the DNA matches it firmly. Clone size is shown for a subset of rows, as once, few, many or a class of expanded clone.

j_call | d_call | v_call | clone_size | cdr3_nt | cdr3_aa
TRBJ2-5 | TRBD1 | TRBV15 | once | TGTGCCACCAGCAGGCCGGGACAGGGGAGGGAGACCCAGTACTTC | CATSRPGQGRETQYF
TRBJ1-1 | TRBD1 | TRBV10-3 | - | TGTGCCATCACCGCAACAGGGGTGCCCACTGAAGCTTTCTTT | CAITATGVPTEAFF
TRBJ2-2 | TRBD1 | TRBV6-2/TRBV6-3 | - | TGTGCCAGCAGTATCCGACAGGGCGGGAACACCGGGGAGCTGTTTTTT | CASSIRQGGNTGELFF
TRBJ2-1 | TRBD1 | TRBV9 | - | TGTGCCAGCAGCGTAGGGGGTCGTGGACAGGGCGGCAATGAGCAGTTCTTC | CASSVGGRGQGGNEQFF
TRBJ2-7 | - | TRBV21-1 | - | TGTGCCAGCAGCAAGGAGGGGGCGGAGGAGCAGTACTTC | CASSKEGAEEQYF
TRBJ2-2 | - | TRBV27 | - | TGTGCCAGCACCTCAGGGGCGCTTATTACCGGGGAGCTGTTTTTT | CASTSGALITGELFF
TRBJ1-2 | TRBD1 | TRBV5-1 | once | TGCGCCAGCAGCCGGGACCGGGACAGCTATGGCTACACCTTC | CASSRDRDSYGYTF
TRBJ1-2 | TRBD1 | TRBV29-1 | - | TGCAGCGTCTTATCAGGGGGCGCTGGGTATGGCTACACCTTC | CSVLSGGAGYGYTF
TRBJ1-2 | TRBD1 | TRBV19 | - | TGTGCCAGTAGTACCCGGACAGGGGGCGGCTACACCTTC | CASSTRTGGGYTF
TRBJ2-7 | - | TRBV7-2 | - | TGTGCCAGCAGCCCCGACAGCCGCGAGCAGTACTTC | CASSPDSREQYF
TRBJ2-2 | - | TRBV6-5 | - | TGTGCCAGCAGGGTCGGACTGCTGAACACCGGGGAGCTGTTTTTT | CASRVGLLNTGELFF
TRBJ2-7 | TRBD1 | TRBV6-6 | - | TGTGCCAGCAGTACTGACAGGGGGAGACCCTACGAGCAGTACTTC | CASSTDRGRPYEQYF
TRBJ1-6 | - | TRBV3-1/TRBV3-2 | - | TGTGCCAGCAGCCACCGGACAGTCTATAATTCACCCCTCCACTTT | CASSHRTVYNSPLHF
TRBJ2-5 | - | TRBV2 | - | TGTGCCAGCAGTGGGGGACGAAGGGCGGGGGAGACCCAGTACTTC | CASSGGRRAGETQYF
TRBJ1-1 | - | TRBV15 | - | TGTGCCACCAGCTCCCTCGTGACAGAGAACACTGAAGCTTTCTTT | CATSSLVTENTEAFF
TRBJ1-1 | - | TRBV2 | - | TGTGCCAGCAGTGAGTTCGGGAACACTGAAGCTTTCTTT | CASSEFGNTEAFF
TRBJ1-2 | - | TRBV9 | - | TGTGCCAGCAGCGCCGGCGGGATCCGGGGGTCGTTCGGCTATGGCTACACCTTC | CASSAGGIRGSFGYGYTF